This passage covers 2 T cell receptor beta chains from one sample sequenced in a study of blood T cell repertoires in COVID-19. Assay used: immunoSEQ multiplex PCR; TCRdb lists only in-frame clones, some missing. The table has roughly 400,000 clones, more than 75% seen once. The sequencing sample was made of PBMCs or T cells enriched from blood (not recorded which). These receptors were collected from a woman aged 50 to 60 who had recovered from COVID-19.

Worth noting for this clone: Other DNA sequences in the sample encode the same CDR3. The J gene is TRBJ2-1, the V gene TRBV7-2; possible D gene TRBD2, 6 bases. The CDR3 loop spans 13 amino acids. V was cut by 0 bases and J by 9 bases, with 9 bases left in between. Germline CDR1 reads SGHTA; CDR2 reads FQGNSA. CDR3 in amino acids: CASSLAGRGEQFF. The CDR3 DNA reads as TGTGCCAGCAGCTTAGCGGGGCGGGGTGAGCAGTTCTTC.

The chain uses TRBV25-1 and TRBJ2-3; 8 bases are a match to TRBD1. Germline assignment: CDR1 MGHDK and CDR2 SYGVNS. The CDR3 is 16 amino acids. The V gene end was trimmed by 3 bases and the J gene end by 8 bases; junction bases not matched to a gene: 13. CDR3 DNA: TGTGCCAGCAGTGATCTGGTCAGGGACAGGCCCGGTACGCAGTATTTT. Amino acid sequence: CASSDLVRDRPGTQYF.